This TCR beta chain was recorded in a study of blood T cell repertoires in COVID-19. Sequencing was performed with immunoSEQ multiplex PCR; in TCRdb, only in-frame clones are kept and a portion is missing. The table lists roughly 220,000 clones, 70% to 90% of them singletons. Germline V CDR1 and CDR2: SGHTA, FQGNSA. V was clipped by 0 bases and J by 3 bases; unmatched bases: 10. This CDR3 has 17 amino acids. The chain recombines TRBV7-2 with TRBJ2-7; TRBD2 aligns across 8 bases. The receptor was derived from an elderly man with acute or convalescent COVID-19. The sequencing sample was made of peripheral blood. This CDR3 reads CASSLANLAGSSYEQYF. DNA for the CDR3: TGTGCCAGCAGCTTAGCAAATCTAGCGGGCTCAAGCTACGAGCAGTACTTC.